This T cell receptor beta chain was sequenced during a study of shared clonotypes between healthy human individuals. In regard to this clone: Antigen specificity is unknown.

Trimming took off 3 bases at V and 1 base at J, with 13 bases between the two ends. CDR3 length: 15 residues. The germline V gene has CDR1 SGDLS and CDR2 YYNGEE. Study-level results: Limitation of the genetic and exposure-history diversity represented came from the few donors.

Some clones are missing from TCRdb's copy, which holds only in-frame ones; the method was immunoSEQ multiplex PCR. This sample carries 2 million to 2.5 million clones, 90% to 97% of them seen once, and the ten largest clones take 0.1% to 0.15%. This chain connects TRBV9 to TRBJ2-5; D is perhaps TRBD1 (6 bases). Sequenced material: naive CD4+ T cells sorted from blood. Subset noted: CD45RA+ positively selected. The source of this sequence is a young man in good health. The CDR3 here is CASSASNRVQETQYF. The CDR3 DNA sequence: TGTGCCAGCAGCGCGAGCAACAGGGTCCAAGAGACCCAGTACTTC.